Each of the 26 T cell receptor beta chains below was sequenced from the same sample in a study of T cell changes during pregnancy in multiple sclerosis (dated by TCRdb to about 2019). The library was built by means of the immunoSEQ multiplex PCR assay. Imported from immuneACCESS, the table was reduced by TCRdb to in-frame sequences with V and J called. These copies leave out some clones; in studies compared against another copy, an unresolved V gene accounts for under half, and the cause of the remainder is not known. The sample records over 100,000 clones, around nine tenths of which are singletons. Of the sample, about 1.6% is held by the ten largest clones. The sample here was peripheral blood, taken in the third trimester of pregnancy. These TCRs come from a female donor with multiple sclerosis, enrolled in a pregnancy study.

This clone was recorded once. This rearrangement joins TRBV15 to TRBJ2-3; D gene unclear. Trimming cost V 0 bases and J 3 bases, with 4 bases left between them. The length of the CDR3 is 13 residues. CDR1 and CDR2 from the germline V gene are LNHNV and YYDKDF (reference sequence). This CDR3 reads CATSRDRTDTQYF. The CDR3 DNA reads TGTGCCACCAGCAGAGATCGGACAGATACGCAGTATTTT.

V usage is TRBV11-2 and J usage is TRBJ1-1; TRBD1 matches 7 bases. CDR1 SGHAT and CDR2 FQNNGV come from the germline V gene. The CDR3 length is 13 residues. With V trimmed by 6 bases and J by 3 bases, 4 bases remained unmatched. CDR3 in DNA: TGTGCCAGCAGACTCCAGGGGGACACTGAAGCTTTCTTT. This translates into CASRLQGDTEAFF.

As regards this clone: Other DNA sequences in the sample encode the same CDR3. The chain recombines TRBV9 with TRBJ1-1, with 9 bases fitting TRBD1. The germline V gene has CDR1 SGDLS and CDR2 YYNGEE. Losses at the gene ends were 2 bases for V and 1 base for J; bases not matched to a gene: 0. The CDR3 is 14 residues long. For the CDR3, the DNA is TGTGCCAGCAGCGTGACAGGGGGGAACACTGAAGCTTTCTTT. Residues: CASSVTGGNTEAFF.

The CDR3 sequence is CASSLGGGTGAETQYF. As DNA, the CDR3 is TGCGCCAGCAGCTTGGGAGGGGGGACAGGGGCAGAGACCCAGTACTTC. This chain uses TRBV5-1 with TRBJ2-5; 10 nucleotides align to TRBD1. Germline assignment: CDR1 SGHRS and CDR2 YFSETQ. With V trimmed by 0 bases and J by 4 bases, 6 bases remained unmatched. CDR3 length equals 16 residues.

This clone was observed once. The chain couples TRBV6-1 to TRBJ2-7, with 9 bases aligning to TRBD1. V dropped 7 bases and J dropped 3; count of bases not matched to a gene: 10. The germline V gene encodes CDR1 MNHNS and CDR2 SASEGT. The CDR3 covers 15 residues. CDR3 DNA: TGTGCCAGCACCCACACGGGACAGGGAGGCTACGAGCAGTACTTC. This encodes CASTHTGQGGYEQYF.

This CDR3 is CASSAAGARNYGYTF. In DNA form, the CDR3 reads TGTGCCAGCAGTGCTGCAGGGGCTCGGAACTATGGCTACACCTTC. The J gene is TRBJ1-2, the V gene TRBV25-1, with a weak D call TRBD1 (6 bases). The germline gives CDR1 MGHDK, CDR2 SYGVNS. The CDR3 is made up of 15 amino acids. V dropped 4 bases and J dropped 2 bases, with 14 bases sitting between them.

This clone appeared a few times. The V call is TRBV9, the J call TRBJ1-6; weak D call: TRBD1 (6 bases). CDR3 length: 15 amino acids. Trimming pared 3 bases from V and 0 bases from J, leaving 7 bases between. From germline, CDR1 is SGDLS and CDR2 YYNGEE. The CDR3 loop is CASSADSSYNSPLHF. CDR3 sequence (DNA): TGTGCCAGCAGCGCGGACAGCTCCTATAATTCACCCCTCCACTTT.

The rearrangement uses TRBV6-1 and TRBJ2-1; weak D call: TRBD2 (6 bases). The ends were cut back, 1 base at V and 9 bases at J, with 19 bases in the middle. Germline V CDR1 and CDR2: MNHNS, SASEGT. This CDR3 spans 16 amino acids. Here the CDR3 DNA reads TGTGCCAGCAGTGAAGACTTAACTCTTACCGGGGGTGAGCAGTTCTTC. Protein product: CASSEDLTLTGGEQFF.

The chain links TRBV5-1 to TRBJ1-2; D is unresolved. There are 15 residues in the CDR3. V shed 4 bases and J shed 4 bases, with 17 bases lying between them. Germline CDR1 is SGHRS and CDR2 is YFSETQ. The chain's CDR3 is CASSPEGGLVYGYTF. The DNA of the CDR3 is TGCGCCAGCAGCCCGGAGGGAGGGCTGGTCTATGGCTACACCTTC.

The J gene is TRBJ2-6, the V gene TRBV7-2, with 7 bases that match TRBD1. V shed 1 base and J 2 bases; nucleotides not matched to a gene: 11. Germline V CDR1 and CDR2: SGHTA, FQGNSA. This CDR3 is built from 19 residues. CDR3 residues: CASSLVFRGLGAGANVLTF. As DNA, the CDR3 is TGTGCCAGCAGCTTAGTCTTTAGGGGGCTTGGGGCTGGGGCCAACGTCCTGACTTTC.

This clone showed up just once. CDR3 bases: TGCGCCAGCAGCTTGACCAACAGGGTTTCGGGAGAGACCCAGTACTTC. As protein: CASSLTNRVSGETQYF. The chain employs TRBV5-1 and TRBJ2-5; D is perhaps TRBD1 (6 bases). Deletions cut 1 base from V and 4 bases from J, with 17 bases between. Germline loops: CDR1 SGHRS, CDR2 YFSETQ. The CDR3 sequence is 16 residues long.

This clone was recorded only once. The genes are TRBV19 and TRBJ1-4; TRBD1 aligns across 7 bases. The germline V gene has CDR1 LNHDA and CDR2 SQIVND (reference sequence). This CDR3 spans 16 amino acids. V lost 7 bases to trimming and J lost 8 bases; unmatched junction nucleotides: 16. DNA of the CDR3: TGTGCCAGTAAAGGAGACCGGGACAGATCATACGAAAAACTGTTTTTT. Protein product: CASKGDRDRSYEKLFF. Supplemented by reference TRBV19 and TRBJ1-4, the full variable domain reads DGGITQSPKYLFRKEGQNVTLSCEQNLNHDAMYWYRQDPGQGLRLIYYSQIVNDFQKGDIAEGYSVSREKKESFPLTVTSAQKNPTAFYLCASKGDRDRSYEKLFFGSGTQLSVL.

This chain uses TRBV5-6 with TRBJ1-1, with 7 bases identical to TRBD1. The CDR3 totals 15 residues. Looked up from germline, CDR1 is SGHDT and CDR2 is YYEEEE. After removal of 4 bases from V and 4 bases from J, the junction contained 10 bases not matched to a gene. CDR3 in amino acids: CASSPQTGVFTEAFF. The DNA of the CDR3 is TGTGCCAGCAGCCCTCAAACAGGGGTTTTCACTGAAGCTTTCTTT.

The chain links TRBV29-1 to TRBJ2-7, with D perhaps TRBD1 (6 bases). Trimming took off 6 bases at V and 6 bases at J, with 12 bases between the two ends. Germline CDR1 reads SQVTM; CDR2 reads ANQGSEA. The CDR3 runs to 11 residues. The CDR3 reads CSVAQGFEQYF. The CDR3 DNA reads TGCAGCGTCGCACAGGGTTTCGAGCAGTACTTC.

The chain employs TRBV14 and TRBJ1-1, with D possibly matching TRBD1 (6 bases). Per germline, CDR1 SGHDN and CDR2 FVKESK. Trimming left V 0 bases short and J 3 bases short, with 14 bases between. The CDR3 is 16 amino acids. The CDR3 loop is CASSQDRGGADTEAFF. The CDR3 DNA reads TGTGCCAGCAGCCAAGATCGTGGGGGGGCGGACACTGAAGCTTTCTTT.

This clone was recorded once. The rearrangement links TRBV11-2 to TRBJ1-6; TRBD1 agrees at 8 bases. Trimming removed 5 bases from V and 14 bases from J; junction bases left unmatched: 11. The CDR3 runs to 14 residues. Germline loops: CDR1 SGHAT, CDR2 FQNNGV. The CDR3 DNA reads TGTGCCAGCAGCGTTGGACAGGGAACAAGGGCCCTCCACTTT. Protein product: CASSVGQGTRALHF.

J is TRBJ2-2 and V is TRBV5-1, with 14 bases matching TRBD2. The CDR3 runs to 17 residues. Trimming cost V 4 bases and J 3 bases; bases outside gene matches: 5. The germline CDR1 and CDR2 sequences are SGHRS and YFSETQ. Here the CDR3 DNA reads TGCGCCAGCAGCCAGACTAGCGGGAGGGCGTACACCGGGGAGCTGTTTTTT. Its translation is CASSQTSGRAYTGELFF. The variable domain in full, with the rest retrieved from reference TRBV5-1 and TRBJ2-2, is KAGVTQTPRYLIKTRGQQVTLSCSPISGHRSVSWYQQTPGQGLQFLFEYFSETQRNKGNFPGRFSGRQFSNSRSEMNVSTLELGDSALYLCASSQTSGRAYTGELFFGEGSRLTVL.

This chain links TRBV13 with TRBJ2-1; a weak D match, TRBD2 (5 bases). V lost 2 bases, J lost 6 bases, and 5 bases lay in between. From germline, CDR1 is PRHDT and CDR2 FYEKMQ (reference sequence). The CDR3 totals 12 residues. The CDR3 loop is CASSLSGNEQFF. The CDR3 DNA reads TGTGCCAGCAGCTTAAGCGGCAATGAGCAGTTCTTC.

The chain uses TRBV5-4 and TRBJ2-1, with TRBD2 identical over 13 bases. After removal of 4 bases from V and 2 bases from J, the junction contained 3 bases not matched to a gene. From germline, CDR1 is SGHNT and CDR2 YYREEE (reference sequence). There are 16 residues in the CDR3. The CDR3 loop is CASSTGLAGTYNEQFF. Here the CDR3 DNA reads TGTGCCAGCAGCACGGGACTAGCGGGGACCTACAATGAGCAGTTCTTC.

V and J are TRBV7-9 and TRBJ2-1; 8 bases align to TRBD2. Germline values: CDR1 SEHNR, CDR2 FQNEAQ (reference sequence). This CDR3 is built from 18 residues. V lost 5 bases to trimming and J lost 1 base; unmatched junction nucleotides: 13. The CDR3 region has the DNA TGTGCCAGCAGCCTCAACTCCGGGGGGGTTAGTTCCTACAATGAGCAGTTCTTC. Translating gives CASSLNSGGVSSYNEQFF.

The CDR3 protein is CASRPQSTGLYEQYF. CDR3 coding DNA: TGTGCCAGCAGACCCCAGTCTACAGGGCTCTACGAGCAGTACTTC. The chain recombines TRBV6-5 with TRBJ2-7; TRBD1 is a possible D gene (6 bases). This CDR3 spans 15 amino acids. Germline V gene data show CDR1 as MNHEY and CDR2 as SVGAGI. V lost 6 bases to trimming and J lost 3 bases, with 18 bases between them.

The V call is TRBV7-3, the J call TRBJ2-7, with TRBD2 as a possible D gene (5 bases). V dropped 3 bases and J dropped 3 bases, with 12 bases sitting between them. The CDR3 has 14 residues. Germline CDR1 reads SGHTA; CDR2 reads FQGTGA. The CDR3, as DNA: TGTGCCAGCAGCTTCCGAGGGCCGGGCTACGAGCAGTACTTC. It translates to CASSFRGPGYEQYF.

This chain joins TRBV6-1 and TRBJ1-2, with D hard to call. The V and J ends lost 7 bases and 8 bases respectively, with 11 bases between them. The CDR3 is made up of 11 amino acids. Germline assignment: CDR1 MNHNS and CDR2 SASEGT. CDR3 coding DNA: TGTGCCAGCACCCAGGACTGGGGCTACACCTTC. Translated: CASTQDWGYTF.

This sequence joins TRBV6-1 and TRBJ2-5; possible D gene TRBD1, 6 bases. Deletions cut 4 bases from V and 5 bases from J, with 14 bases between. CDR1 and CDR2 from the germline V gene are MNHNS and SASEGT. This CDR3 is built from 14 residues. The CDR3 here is CASSARRGLETQYF. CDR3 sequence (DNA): TGTGCCAGCAGTGCCCGCAGGGGTTTGGAGACCCAGTACTTC.

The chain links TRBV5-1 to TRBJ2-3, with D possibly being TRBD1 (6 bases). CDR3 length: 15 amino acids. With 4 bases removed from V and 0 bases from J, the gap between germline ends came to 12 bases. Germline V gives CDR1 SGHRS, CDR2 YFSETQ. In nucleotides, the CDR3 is TGCGCCAGCAGCGTACAGGGTTCTAGCACAGATACGCAGTATTTT. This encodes CASSVQGSSTDTQYF.

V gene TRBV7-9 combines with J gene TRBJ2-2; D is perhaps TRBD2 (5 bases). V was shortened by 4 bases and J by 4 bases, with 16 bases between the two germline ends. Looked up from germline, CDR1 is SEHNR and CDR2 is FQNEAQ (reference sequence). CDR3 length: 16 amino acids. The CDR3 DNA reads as TGTGCCAGCAGCTCACCGGGAAGAGAAGCCACCGGGGAGCTGTTTTTT. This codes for CASSSPGREATGELFF.